This is a list of T cell receptor beta chains from one sample in a study of metastatic and nonmetastatic thyroid tumors. TCRdb re-called clones via MiXCR from the PCR reads. The repertoire consists of about 33,000 clones, with roughly a sixth occurring once and the leading ten covering under 15%. Sequenced input: blood. The receptors here all came from a male donor with papillary thyroid cancer or a benign thyroid nodule (not recorded which). Some clones in this sample may be carry-over from other donors' samples. Each CDR3 is given with its conserved first and last residue. The D gene is left open where the match is weak. For some rows the clone size is stated as once, few or many, or as a class when expanded; others skip it.

J gene: TRBJ1-1; V gene: TRBV27; D gene: -; clone size: many; CDR3 DNA: TGTGCCAGCAGTTACAGACCGAACACTGAAGCTTTCTTT; CDR3 protein: CASSYRPNTEAFF
J gene: TRBJ1-5; V gene: TRBV6-2/TRBV6-3; D gene: -; clone size: few; CDR3 DNA: TGTACCAGCAGTTACCAGGCCGTACCTAATCAGCCCCAGCATTTT; CDR3 protein: CTSSYQAVPNQPQHF
J gene: TRBJ2-7; V gene: TRBV5-1; D gene: -; clone size: once; CDR3 DNA: TGCGCCAGCAGCCGCGACGGTCAGACCTACGAGCAGTACTTC; CDR3 protein: CASSRDGQTYEQYF
J gene: TRBJ1-6; V gene: TRBV6-2/TRBV6-3; D gene: TRBD1; clone size: medium-sized; CDR3 DNA: TGTGCCAGCAGTTACTCGCCACGACAGGGCCTGGAACCCCTCCACTTT; CDR3 protein: CASSYSPRQGLEPLHF
J gene: TRBJ2-2; V gene: TRBV6-2/TRBV6-3; D gene: -; clone size: few; CDR3 DNA: TGTGCCAGCAGTTACACCGCCTACATCGGGGAGCTGTTTTTT; CDR3 protein: CASSYTAYIGELFF
J gene: TRBJ2-2; V gene: TRBV9; D gene: -; clone size: many; CDR3 DNA: TGTGCCAGCAGAGGGAACAGGGGGGGGAACACCGGGGAGCTGTTTTTT; CDR3 protein: CASRGNRGGNTGELFF
J gene: TRBJ2-3; V gene: TRBV24-1; D gene: TRBD2; clone size: few; CDR3 DNA: TGTGCCAACGGGGAGGAGCTAGCGGGAGTGGCAGATACGCAGTATTTT; CDR3 protein: CANGEELAGVADTQYF
J gene: TRBJ2-1; V gene: TRBV12-3/TRBV12-4; D gene: -; clone size: many; CDR3 DNA: TGTGCCAGCAGTTTAACCGGACAAACCTACAATGAGCAGTTCTTC; CDR3 protein: CASSLTGQTYNEQFF
J gene: TRBJ2-1; V gene: TRBV20-1; D gene: -; clone size: many; CDR3 DNA: TGCAGTGCTAGAGATTTGGCTCGAACCTACAATGAGCAGTTCTTC; CDR3 protein: CSARDLARTYNEQFF
J gene: TRBJ1-2; V gene: TRBV20-1; D gene: -; clone size: many; CDR3 DNA: TGCAGTGCTGGAGATCATTCAGGGAACTCTGGCTACACCTTC; CDR3 protein: CSAGDHSGNSGYTF
J gene: TRBJ2-5; V gene: TRBV6-2/TRBV6-3; D gene: TRBD1; clone size: medium-sized; CDR3 DNA: TGTGCCAGCAGTTTCACCGCACTCCGGGACAGGGATGTAGAGACCCAGTACTTC; CDR3 protein: CASSFTALRDRDVETQYF
J gene: TRBJ2-2; V gene: TRBV6-1; D gene: TRBD1; clone size: -; CDR3 DNA: TGTGCCAGCATCCCGGGACAGGGAACGGTTTGGACCGGGGAGCTGTTTTTT; CDR3 protein: CASIPGQGTVWTGELFF
J gene: TRBJ2-3; V gene: TRBV12-5; D gene: -; clone size: few; CDR3 DNA: TGTGCTAGTGGTTCAGGGGCTACAGATACGCAGTATTTT; CDR3 protein: CASGSGATDTQYF
J gene: TRBJ1-1; V gene: TRBV6-1; D gene: TRBD1; clone size: few; CDR3 DNA: TGTGCCAGCAGTATCCCGGGACAGGGCGCCACTGAAGCTTTCTTT; CDR3 protein: CASSIPGQGATEAFF
J gene: TRBJ2-1; V gene: TRBV12-3/TRBV12-4; D gene: -; clone size: many; CDR3 DNA: TGTGCCAGCAGTTTTTCCCCCAATGAGCAGTTCTTC; CDR3 protein: CASSFSPNEQFF
J gene: TRBJ1-4; V gene: TRBV7-9; D gene: TRBD1; clone size: many; CDR3 DNA: TGTGCCAGCAGCCCTGGGGACAGGGAAGCTGAAAAACTGTTTTTT; CDR3 protein: CASSPGDREAEKLFF
J gene: TRBJ2-1; V gene: TRBV24-1; D gene: -; clone size: many; CDR3 DNA: TGTGCCACCAGTGATATACCTCGTGTCGACAGAGCCAATGAGCAGTTCTTC; CDR3 protein: CATSDIPRVDRANEQFF
J gene: TRBJ1-1; V gene: TRBV19; D gene: -; clone size: many; CDR3 DNA: TGTGCCAGTTCAATCGGGGGGAACACTGAAGCTTTCTTT; CDR3 protein: CASSIGGNTEAFF
J gene: TRBJ2-2; V gene: TRBV12-3/TRBV12-4; D gene: -; clone size: -; CDR3 DNA: TGTGCCAGCAGTTTATGGGGGACCGGGGAGCTGTTTTTT; CDR3 protein: CASSLWGTGELFF
J gene: TRBJ1-1; V gene: TRBV20-1; D gene: -; clone size: many; CDR3 DNA: TGCAGTGCTAGACCTGTTAACCAGACAGTAATGAACACTGAAGCTTTCTTT; CDR3 protein: CSARPVNQTVMNTEAFF
J gene: TRBJ1-5; V gene: TRBV12-3/TRBV12-4; D gene: -; clone size: many; CDR3 DNA: TGTGCCAGCAGTCCCGAGTTGGGCCGGGGGCCTAGCAATCAGCCCCAGCATTTT; CDR3 protein: CASSPELGRGPSNQPQHF
J gene: TRBJ2-1; V gene: TRBV24-1; D gene: -; clone size: -; CDR3 DNA: TGTGCCACCAGTGATTCACGGGGCCACTCCTACAATCAGCAGTTCTTC; CDR3 protein: CATSDSRGHSYNQQFF
J gene: TRBJ2-1; V gene: TRBV2; D gene: -; clone size: few; CDR3 DNA: TGTGCCAGTAGTCGAACAGGTTACAATGAGCAGTTCTTC; CDR3 protein: CASSRTGYNEQFF
J gene: TRBJ2-7; V gene: TRBV6-2/TRBV6-3; D gene: -; clone size: -; CDR3 DNA: TGTGCCAGCAGTTACTCTTTCACAGGGCCCAAGGAGCAGTACTTC; CDR3 protein: CASSYSFTGPKEQYF
J gene: TRBJ2-5; V gene: TRBV5-6; D gene: TRBD1; clone size: many; CDR3 DNA: TGTGCCAGCAGCTGGAGGACAGGGGGTTATCGAGAGACCCAGTACTTC; CDR3 protein: CASSWRTGGYRETQYF
J gene: TRBJ1-2; V gene: TRBV19; D gene: -; clone size: -; CDR3 DNA: TGTGCCAGTAGTTTCACTACAAGTGGCTACACCTTC; CDR3 protein: CASSFTTSGYTF
J gene: TRBJ2-1; V gene: TRBV6-2/TRBV6-3; D gene: -; clone size: few; CDR3 DNA: TGTGCCAGCAGTGGATGGACTCTTAGCTCCTACAATGAGCAGTTCTTC; CDR3 protein: CASSGWTLSSYNEQFF
J gene: TRBJ2-7; V gene: TRBV2; D gene: -; clone size: -; CDR3 DNA: TGTGCCAGCAAAGAACAGGCCTACGAGCAGTACTTC; CDR3 protein: CASKEQAYEQYF
J gene: TRBJ2-7; V gene: TRBV6-1; D gene: -; clone size: -; CDR3 DNA: TGTGCCAGCATACAAACCGGCAAAGGGTATTACGAGCAGTACTTC; CDR3 protein: CASIQTGKGYYEQYF
J gene: TRBJ2-2; V gene: TRBV19; D gene: -; clone size: -; CDR3 DNA: TGTGCCAGTAGTGAGTTGGTCAGAGGACTAGGGGGCACCGGGGAGCTGTTTTTT; CDR3 protein: CASSELVRGLGGTGELFF
J gene: TRBJ2-7; V gene: TRBV28; D gene: TRBD1; clone size: medium-sized; CDR3 DNA: TGTGCCAGCAGTTCCCCCCGGGGACAGGGTATTCGCGAGCAGTACTTC; CDR3 protein: CASSSPRGQGIREQYF
J gene: TRBJ2-7; V gene: TRBV12-3/TRBV12-4; D gene: -; clone size: -; CDR3 DNA: TGTGCCAGCAGCCACGGGGGGCAGGGGGCCCCATACGAGCAGTACTTC; CDR3 protein: CASSHGGQGAPYEQYF
J gene: TRBJ2-2; V gene: TRBV5-1; D gene: -; clone size: few; CDR3 DNA: TGCGCCAGCAGCTCTGAGAACACCGGGGAGCTGTTTTTT; CDR3 protein: CASSSENTGELFF
J gene: TRBJ2-7; V gene: TRBV10-3; D gene: -; clone size: many; CDR3 DNA: TGTGCCATCAGAGACAGTGCCTACGAGCAGTACTTC; CDR3 protein: CAIRDSAYEQYF
J gene: TRBJ1-5; V gene: TRBV6-1; D gene: TRBD1; clone size: many; CDR3 DNA: TGTGCCAGCAGCTATAGACAGGGTTATAGCAATCAGCCCCAGCATTTT; CDR3 protein: CASSYRQGYSNQPQHF
J gene: TRBJ1-1; V gene: TRBV5-1; D gene: -; clone size: many; CDR3 DNA: TGCGCCAGCAGCTTGGTAGGCCAGAGTGAAGCTTTCTTT; CDR3 protein: CASSLVGQSEAFF
J gene: TRBJ2-5; V gene: TRBV11-2; D gene: -; clone size: many; CDR3 DNA: TGTGCCAGCAGCCCTTACAGCGGACAAGAGACCCAGTACTTC; CDR3 protein: CASSPYSGQETQYF
J gene: TRBJ1-6; V gene: TRBV5-4; D gene: TRBD1; clone size: -; CDR3 DNA: TGTGCCGCTTCCCGACAGGGATCCAGCTCACCCCTCCACTTT; CDR3 protein: CAASRQGSSSPLHF
J gene: TRBJ2-5; V gene: TRBV9; D gene: TRBD1; clone size: many; CDR3 DNA: TGTGCCAGCAGCGTACTAACAGGGGGGGAGACCCAGTACTTC; CDR3 protein: CASSVLTGGETQYF
J gene: TRBJ1-1; V gene: TRBV20-1; D gene: -; clone size: -; CDR3 DNA: TGCAGTGCGCCTGTGGGGTTAGTGGCTTTCTTT; CDR3 protein: CSAPVGLVAFF
J gene: TRBJ1-1; V gene: TRBV6-1; D gene: -; clone size: many; CDR3 DNA: TGTGCCAGCACCCTGATGAGGGACCTTCAGGTCTTT; CDR3 protein: CASTLMRDLQVF
J gene: TRBJ1-4; V gene: TRBV4-1; D gene: TRBD1; clone size: many; CDR3 DNA: TGCGCCAGCAGCCAAGACGGGACAGGGAATGAAAAACTGTTTTTT; CDR3 protein: CASSQDGTGNEKLFF
J gene: TRBJ1-2; V gene: TRBV2; D gene: -; clone size: -; CDR3 DNA: TGTGCCAGCAGTGGTCGGAACTATGGCTACACCTTC; CDR3 protein: CASSGRNYGYTF
J gene: TRBJ1-5; V gene: TRBV4-1; D gene: -; clone size: many; CDR3 DNA: TGCGCCAGCAGCCAAGATCACGGAAATATCAATCAGCCCCAGCATTTT; CDR3 protein: CASSQDHGNINQPQHF
J gene: TRBJ2-5; V gene: TRBV6-5; D gene: -; clone size: medium-sized; CDR3 DNA: TGTGCCAGCAGTTACTCGGGACCAACACAAGAGACCCAGTACTTC; CDR3 protein: CASSYSGPTQETQYF
J gene: TRBJ2-3; V gene: TRBV20-1; D gene: TRBD2; clone size: many; CDR3 DNA: TGCAGTGCTAGAGATGCTAGCGGGAGCATTGCAGATACGCAGTATTTT; CDR3 protein: CSARDASGSIADTQYF
J gene: TRBJ2-3; V gene: TRBV10-1; D gene: -; clone size: many; CDR3 DNA: TGCGCCAGCAGATTGGGAATGGGAAGCACAGATACGCAGTATTTT; CDR3 protein: CASRLGMGSTDTQYF
J gene: TRBJ2-5; V gene: TRBV20-1; D gene: TRBD2; clone size: -; CDR3 DNA: TGCAGTGCTAGTGTTAGCGGGAGGGGTGAGACCCAGTACTTC; CDR3 protein: CSASVSGRGETQYF
J gene: TRBJ1-4; V gene: TRBV3-1; D gene: -; clone size: many; CDR3 DNA: TGTGCCAGCAGCCTAACGACAGGTATGGATGAAAAACTGTTTTTT; CDR3 protein: CASSLTTGMDEKLFF
J gene: TRBJ1-2; V gene: TRBV28; D gene: TRBD1; clone size: medium-sized; CDR3 DNA: TGTGCCAGCAGTCCGCCGTTGACAGGGGAAGGGGATGGCTACACCTTC; CDR3 protein: CASSPPLTGEGDGYTF
J gene: TRBJ1-5; V gene: TRBV19; D gene: TRBD1; clone size: many; CDR3 DNA: TGTGCCACCGGGGGGACAGTAAGCAATCAGCCCCAGCATTTT; CDR3 protein: CATGGTVSNQPQHF